This T cell receptor beta chain was identified during a study of cytomegalovirus exposure and HLA in healthy donors. General observations from the study: Other equally common chains were less clonally expanded than HLA-associated TCR beta chains, a later analysis showed. The authors later linked a missense DCLRE1C variant to TCR beta V- and J-gene trimming.

This clone was seen once. As yet, its antigen is unknown. 13 Jbeta primers and 60 Vbeta primers were used for the PCR. TCRdb keeps only in-frame clones here, not all; method: immunoSEQ multiplex PCR. The sample contains around 78,000 clones, about 78% of which appear only once. The V end lost 5 bases, the J end lost 4 bases, and 12 bases lay between the germline ends. Germline V gene lookup returns CDR1 GTSNPN and CDR2 SVGIG (reference sequence). The CDR3 is 13 amino acids. The sequence was obtained from a male donor in good health and CMV-seronegative. Material: PBMCs. The V gene is TRBV30, the J gene TRBJ2-1, with a weak D call TRBD2 (6 bases). The CDR3 sequence: CAWGLILYNEQFF. CDR3 in DNA: TGTGCCTGGGGACTAATTCTTTACAATGAGCAGTTCTTC.